A selection of T cell receptor beta chains follows, all from one sample in a study. Each CDR3 protein is one row after TCRdb ran MiXCR on the RT-PCR reads. The profile shows 650,000 to 800,000 distinct CDR3 sequences, 13% to 15% of them singletons. The sequenced sample consisted of memory CD4+ T cells from blood. These receptors originate from a female donor in good health, serving as a healthy control. Both conserved end residues are part of each CDR3. The order of the fields is clone size, V gene, D gene, J gene, CDR3 DNA, CDR3 protein. D genes are given only for firm matches. The size of a clone is reported for some rows only, either as once, few or many, or as a class for expanded clones.

many	TRBV7-3	.	TRBJ2-1	TGTGCCAGCAGCTCCCTAGGGGTTTACGACGATGAGCAGTTCTTC	CASSSLGVYDDEQFF
.	TRBV10-3	TRBD2	TRBJ2-3	TGTGCCATCAGAGCGGGACTAGCGGGATCAGATACGCAGTATTTT	CAIRAGLAGSDTQYF
.	TRBV18	TRBD2	TRBJ2-7	TGTGCCAGCTCACCCGGGGGGTTTTTATACGAGCAGTACTTC	CASSPGGFLYEQYF
.	TRBV5-5	.	TRBJ1-1	TGTGCCAGCAGCTTGGTTGGTGGGGGAACTGAAGCTTTCTTT	CASSLVGGGTEAFF
.	TRBV28	TRBD1	TRBJ1-1	TGTGCCAGCAGTCCAGAGGGACAGGGGGCAACTGAAGCTTTCTTT	CASSPEGQGATEAFF
.	TRBV18	TRBD2	TRBJ2-4	TGTGCCAGCTCACCCGACCCCCCGGGACTAGCGGGGGGCAAAAACATTCAGTACTTC	CASSPDPPGLAGGKNIQYF
.	TRBV7-9	.	TRBJ2-1	TGTGCCAGCAGCCGACCCTTCGGGTACAATGAGCAGTTCTTC	CASSRPFGYNEQFF
few	TRBV9	.	TRBJ2-1	TGTGCCAGCAGCGTTGGGACATACTACAATGAGCAGTTCTTC	CASSVGTYYNEQFF
.	TRBV19	.	TRBJ1-2	TGTGCCAGTAGTATGGCAGGGAAAGGAAATGGCTACACCTTC	CASSMAGKGNGYTF
.	TRBV12-3/TRBV12-4	.	TRBJ1-4	TGTGCCAGCAGTTTGCAACAGTCGGGGGTGTTTTTT	CASSLQQSGVFF
.	TRBV28	.	TRBJ1-4	TGTGCCAGCAGTCCGTCCCGGGCGGAGAATAATGAAAAACTGTTTTTT	CASSPSRAENNEKLFF
.	TRBV6-1	TRBD1	TRBJ2-5	TGTGCCAGCAGTAACAGGGGGCTGGGGGAGACCCAGTACTTC	CASSNRGLGETQYF
once	TRBV18	.	TRBJ1-5	TGTGCCAGCTCACTAACGGGTAAGGATCAGCCCCAGCATTTT	CASSLTGKDQPQHF
few	TRBV7-2	.	TRBJ2-7	TGTGCCAGCAGCTTAGGAGAGGGGGCCTACGAGCAGTACTTC	CASSLGEGAYEQYF
many	TRBV29-1	.	TRBJ2-3	TGCAGCGTTGTTGGGAGCGTGACAGATACGCAGTATTTT	CSVVGSVTDTQYF
many	TRBV4-2	.	TRBJ2-4	TGTGCCAGCAGCCAAGATCTAGGAAGATTAGCTACTAGCATTCAGTACTTC	CASSQDLGRLATSIQYF
.	TRBV12-3/TRBV12-4	.	TRBJ2-3	TGTGCCAGCAGTCCAGGGGAATATGGAGGAGATACGCAGTATTTT	CASSPGEYGGDTQYF
.	TRBV6-6	TRBD1	TRBJ1-6	TGTGCCAGCAGTTCGACGGGACAGGGTAATTCACCCCTCCACTTT	CASSSTGQGNSPLHF
.	TRBV7-9	TRBD1	TRBJ1-5	TGTGCCAGCAGCACGGGACAGGACAATCAGCCCCAGCATTTT	CASSTGQDNQPQHF
many	TRBV20-1	TRBD2	TRBJ2-7	TGCAGTGCGACGACTAGCGGGAGGCCTCGAAGCTCCTACGAGCAGTACTTC	CSATTSGRPRSSYEQYF
many	TRBV5-1	TRBD2	TRBJ2-1	TGCGCCAGCAAGGGGCGGGAGACCTACAATGAGCAGTTCTTC	CASKGRETYNEQFF
.	TRBV28	TRBD1	TRBJ2-1	TGTGCCAGCGTCGCAGGGGGCTTGAACAATGAGCAGTTCTTC	CASVAGGLNNEQFF
few	TRBV28	.	TRBJ2-5	TGTGCCAGCAGCCACAGGGCCCCGAACCAAGAGACCCAGTACTTC	CASSHRAPNQETQYF
many	TRBV24-1	TRBD2	TRBJ2-7	TGTGCCACCAGTGATTCTAGACTAGCGGGCCACGAGCAGTACTTC	CATSDSRLAGHEQYF
.	TRBV19	TRBD1	TRBJ1-3	TGTGCCAGTGGAGGGACAGCGACCCGAAACACCATATATTTT	CASGGTATRNTIYF
few	TRBV5-1	TRBD2	TRBJ2-3	TGCGCCAGCAGCTTACTAAACGGGAGGGCCGAAGATACGCAGTATTTT	CASSLLNGRAEDTQYF
few	TRBV7-9	TRBD2	TRBJ2-1	TGTGCCAGCAGCTCTTCCGGGACTAGGGACTACAATGAGCAGTTCTTC	CASSSSGTRDYNEQFF
.	TRBV7-2	.	TRBJ2-5	TGTGCCAGCAGCTTACGAGAGTTGGACGCGACCCAGTACTTC	CASSLRELDATQYF
.	TRBV28	.	TRBJ2-4	TGTGCCAGCAGTTTAAGAGGACAGCTCCTAGGGAACATTCAGTACTTC	CASSLRGQLLGNIQYF
many	TRBV10-3	TRBD2	TRBJ2-1	TGTGCCATCAGTCGGACTAGCGGCGGGGGCTCCTACAATGAGCAGTTCTTC	CAISRTSGGGSYNEQFF
.	TRBV19	.	TRBJ2-1	TGTGCCAGTAGTATTGCCCCCACTTCATTCGGCAGGGGAAATGAGCAGTTCTTC	CASSIAPTSFGRGNEQFF
many	TRBV7-2	.	TRBJ2-3	TGTGCCAGCAGCTTAAGCTCAGACGGAGATACGCAGTATTTT	CASSLSSDGDTQYF
few	TRBV20-1	.	TRBJ1-3	TGCAGTGCTAGGCTGCCTGGAAACACCATATATTTT	CSARLPGNTIYF